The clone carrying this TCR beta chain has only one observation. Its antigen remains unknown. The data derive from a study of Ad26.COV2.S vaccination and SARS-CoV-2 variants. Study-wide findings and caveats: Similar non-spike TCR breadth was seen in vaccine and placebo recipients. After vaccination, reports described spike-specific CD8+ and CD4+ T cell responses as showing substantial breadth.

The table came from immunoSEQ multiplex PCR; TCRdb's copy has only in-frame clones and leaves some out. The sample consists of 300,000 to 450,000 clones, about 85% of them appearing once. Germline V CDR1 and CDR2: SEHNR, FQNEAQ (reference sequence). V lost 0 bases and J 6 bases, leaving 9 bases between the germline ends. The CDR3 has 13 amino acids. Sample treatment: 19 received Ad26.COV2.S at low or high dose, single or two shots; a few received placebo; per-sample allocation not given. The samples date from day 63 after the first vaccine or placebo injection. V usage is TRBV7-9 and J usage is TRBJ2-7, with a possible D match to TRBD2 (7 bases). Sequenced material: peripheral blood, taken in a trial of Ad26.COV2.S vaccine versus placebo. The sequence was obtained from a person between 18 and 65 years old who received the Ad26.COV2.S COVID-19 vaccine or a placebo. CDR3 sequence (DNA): TGTGCCAGCAGCTTAGCGGGGGGGGCCGAGCAGTACTTC. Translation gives CASSLAGGAEQYF.